What follows are 19 T cell receptor beta chains derived from one specimen sequenced in a study of T-cell memory formation after mild COVID-19. Each CDR3 protein gets one entry after TCRdb re-called the 5' RACE reads with MiXCR. The sample records 550,000 to 650,000 distinct CDR3 sequences, roughly 17% being singletons. Sequencing input: PBMCs or a T cell subset sorted from them (not recorded which). These receptors came from an adult woman who had mild COVID-19 (a few samples of this study predate the infection). Cell type and time point are not known.

The rearrangement uses TRBV15 and TRBJ1-5, with 7 bases that match TRBD1. The CDR3 extends over 16 amino acids. The germline V gene has CDR1 LNHNV and CDR2 YYDKDF (reference sequence). The V and J ends lost 3 bases and 6 bases, in that order; junction bases with no gene match: 11. The CDR3 DNA reads as TGTGCCACCAGCAGTAGAAGACCCCAGGGGGGTCAGCCCCAGCATTTT. Amino acid sequence: CATSSRRPQGGQPQHF.

The chain combines TRBV13 with TRBJ2-7; possibly TRBD1 for D (5 bases). V was pared by 0 bases and J by 1 base, with 13 bases between. Germline assignment: CDR1 PRHDT and CDR2 FYEKMQ (reference sequence). The CDR3 length is 16 residues. CDR3 residues: CASSLGEGDMSYEQYF. As DNA, the CDR3 is TGTGCCAGCAGCTTAGGCGAAGGGGATATGTCCTACGAGCAGTACTTC.

The rearrangement joins TRBV6-5 to TRBJ1-1, with D unresolved. This CDR3 has 13 residues. Trimming pared 2 bases from V and 1 base from J, leaving 5 bases between. The germline CDR1 and CDR2 sequences are MNHEY and SVGAGI. The CDR3 is CASSYQPNTEAFF. The CDR3 DNA reads as TGTGCCAGCAGTTACCAGCCGAACACTGAAGCTTTCTTT.

This clonotype occurred a few times. This chain joins TRBV12-3 or TRBV12-4 and TRBJ2-3; 9 bases line up with TRBD1. V shed 6 bases, J shed 4 bases, and the junction held 8 bases outside the gene matches. The CDR3 has 15 amino acids. Here the CDR3 reads CASRGPGQGPDTQYF. In nucleotides, the CDR3 is TGTGCCAGCAGGGGTCCGGGACAGGGTCCAGATACGCAGTATTTT.

The CDR3 region has the DNA TGTGCCAGCAGCTCCCCCGGGACACCGAACACCGGGGAGCTGTTTTTT. Translating gives CASSSPGTPNTGELFF. The genes are TRBV11-2 and TRBJ2-2; a possible D gene is TRBD1 (6 bases). Deletions cut 4 bases from V and 0 bases from J, with 12 bases between. CDR1 and CDR2 (germline): SGHAT, FQNNGV. This CDR3 is built from 16 residues.

This clonotype was observed a handful of times. The chain links TRBV30 to TRBJ2-4; TRBD1 or TRBD2 may be the D gene (5 bases each). Germline CDR1 reads GTSNPN; CDR2 reads SVGIG (reference sequence). Trimming cost V 2 bases and J 6 bases, with 11 bases left between them. The CDR3 has 13 residues. The CDR3 reads CAWSFGTRNIQYF. DNA for the CDR3: TGTGCCTGGAGTTTCGGGACCCGAAACATTCAGTACTTC.

This clonotype was counted a few times. The chain carries TRBV4-1 and TRBJ2-7; 14 nucleotides line up with TRBD2. Germline CDR1 reads MGHRA; CDR2 reads YSYEKL. The CDR3 covers 15 residues. The J segment lost 7 bases and the V segment lost 1 base, leaving 3 bases of the junction unmatched. The CDR3 DNA is TGCGCCAGCAGCCAAGGACTAGCGGGGGGGCTTGAGCAGTACTTC. Encoded protein: CASSQGLAGGLEQYF.

At least ten counts were recorded for this clonotype. A read error may produce the germline difference seen at one junction end. CDR3 residues: CASSLGGDSPLHF. CDR3 nucleotides: TGTGCCAGCAGCTTAGGAGGGGATTCACCCCTCCACTTT. V and J are TRBV5-1 and TRBJ1-6; D is possibly TRBD1 (5 bases). The germline CDR1 and CDR2 sequences are SGHRS and YFSETQ. The CDR3 is made up of 13 amino acids.

V and J are TRBV19 and TRBJ1-4; D unresolved. Trimming stripped 4 bases from V and 6 bases from J, with 9 bases between. The CDR3 runs to 13 residues. The germline gives CDR1 LNHDA, CDR2 SQIVND (reference sequence). CDR3 DNA sequence: TGTGCCAGTAGTACCGGGATGTATGAAAAACTGTTTTTT. It specifies CASSTGMYEKLFF.

This clonotype has just a few counts. Here the CDR3 reads CASSLEQPQHF. CDR3 DNA: TGTGCCAGCAGTTTAGAACAGCCCCAGCATTTT. The chain uses TRBV28 and TRBJ1-5, with D unresolved. V was trimmed by 2 bases and J by 7 bases, leaving 3 bases between them. CDR1 is MDHEN and CDR2 is SYDVKM in the germline V gene. This CDR3 contains 11 residues.

This clonotype showed up just a few times. V is TRBV24-1 and J is TRBJ2-3; D possibly corresponds to TRBD1 (5 bases). V lost 1 base to trimming and J lost 0 bases, with 13 bases between them. CDR1 KGHDR and CDR2 SFDVKD come from the germline V gene. The CDR3 is 17 residues long. The CDR3 sequence: CATSDLTRAGSTDTQYF. The CDR3 nucleotides are TGTGCCACCAGTGATTTAACCAGGGCCGGTAGCACAGATACGCAGTATTTT.

This chain uses TRBV4-2 with TRBJ1-5; D not certain. Germline-derived CDR1 and CDR2 are LGHNA and YNFKEQ. This CDR3 has 16 amino acids. With 4 bases removed from V and 1 base from J, the gap between germline ends came to 14 bases. CDR3 DNA sequence: TGTGCCAGCAGCCCAGGACTCGGAGGGAGCAATCAGCCCCAGCATTTT. Encoded protein: CASSPGLGGSNQPQHF.

The sample holds a few counts of this clonotype. V gene TRBV19 combines with J gene TRBJ2-1; D is undetermined. CDR3 length equals 15 residues. V was shortened by 4 bases and J by 6 bases, with 16 bases between the two germline ends. Per the germline V gene, CDR1 is LNHDA and CDR2 is SQIVND (reference sequence). As DNA, the CDR3 is TGTGCCAGTAGTAGGTTCTGGGATCCTACCAATGAGCAGTTCTTC. Residues: CASSRFWDPTNEQFF.

The CDR3 nucleotides read TGTGCCAGCAGCTTGTTGGCCTCCTACAATGAGCAGTTCTTC. As protein: CASSLLASYNEQFF. The chain has TRBV5-5 and TRBJ2-1; D uncertain. This CDR3 region has 14 residues. V was trimmed by 1 base and J by 0 bases, leaving 5 bases between them. Germline-derived CDR1 and CDR2 are SGHKS and YYEKEE (reference sequence).

The V gene is TRBV5-6, the J gene TRBJ1-1; D uncertain. This CDR3 spans 15 amino acids. The germline gives CDR1 SGHDT, CDR2 YYEEEE. The germline V and J ends were trimmed by 2 bases and 7 bases, with 18 bases remaining between them. The DNA of the CDR3 is TGTGCCAGCAGCTTTTTCGCCCACCGATCTGGTGAAGCTTTCTTT. It codes for CASSFFAHRSGEAFF.

The J gene is TRBJ1-1, the V gene TRBV9, with 7 bases fitting TRBD1. Germline loops: CDR1 SGDLS, CDR2 YYNGEE. J lost 4 bases, V lost 2 bases, and 8 bases had no gene match. There are 15 residues in the CDR3. The CDR3 DNA is TGTGCCAGCAGCGTCCTCCGCTCAGGGGGCACTGAAGCTTTCTTT. Its protein product is CASSVLRSGGTEAFF.

This sequence joins TRBV12-3 or TRBV12-4 and TRBJ1-1, with unresolved D. The CDR3 is made up of 13 amino acids. V lost 5 bases and J 3 bases, leaving 10 bases between the germline ends. The CDR3 sequence is CASSLLQDTEAFF. Written as DNA, the CDR3 is TGTGCCAGCAGTCTACTCCAGGACACTGAAGCTTTCTTT.

This clonotype was detected a few times. The chain is built from TRBV19 and TRBJ2-7; no definite D call. There are 14 residues in the CDR3. Germline CDR1 reads LNHDA; CDR2 reads SQIVND (reference sequence). The ends were cut back, 2 bases at V and 0 bases at J, with 8 bases in the middle. The CDR3 sequence is CASSISVGSYEQYF. The CDR3 bases are TGTGCCAGTAGTATAAGCGTTGGCTCCTACGAGCAGTACTTC.

The rearrangement uses TRBV20-1 and TRBJ2-7, with 10 bases identical to TRBD2. V was clipped by 7 bases and J by 6 bases; unmatched bases: 15. The length of the CDR3 is 15 residues. CDR1 is DFQATT, CDR2 SNEGSKA, per germline (reference sequence). The CDR3 sequence: CSVKTIERGGSEQYF. CDR3 in DNA: TGCAGTGTTAAAACGATAGAGCGGGGGGGCTCCGAGCAGTACTTC.